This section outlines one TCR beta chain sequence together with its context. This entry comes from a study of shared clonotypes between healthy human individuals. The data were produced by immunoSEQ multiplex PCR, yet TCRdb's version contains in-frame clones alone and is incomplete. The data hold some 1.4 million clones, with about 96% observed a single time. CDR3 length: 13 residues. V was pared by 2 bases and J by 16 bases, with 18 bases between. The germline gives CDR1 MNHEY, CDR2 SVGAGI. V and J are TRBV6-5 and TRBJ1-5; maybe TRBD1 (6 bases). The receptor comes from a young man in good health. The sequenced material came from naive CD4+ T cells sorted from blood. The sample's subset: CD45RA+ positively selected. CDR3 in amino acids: CASSYLRGGVSHF. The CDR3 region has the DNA TGTGCCAGCAGTTACCTCAGAGGGGGGGTCAGTCATTTT.